This T cell receptor (beta chain) was captured in a study of graft-versus-host responses after intestinal transplantation. Looking at the study overall: Transplantation in recipients was multivisceral, liver-intestinal, or isolated intestinal. Recipients uniformly received anti-thymocyte globulin induction, followed by tacrolimus and steroids for about three years.

Study outcomes and limitations: Investigators detected GvH clones in recipient marrow, with some emerging earlier in ileum or blood. There was an association between peak levels of circulating GvH clones and early post-transplant HvG declines.

CDR3 size: 16 residues. J gave up 5 bases and V 7 bases, and 8 bases lay outside the gene matches. From germline, CDR1 is LNHDA and CDR2 SQIVND (reference sequence). Worth noting for this clone: The antigen is unknown.

The protocol was immunoSEQ multiplex PCR, while the TCRdb copy is restricted to in-frame clones and leaves out a portion. The table has approximately 88,000 clones, 90% seen once. The TCR comes from a human donor who received an intestinal transplant. The specimen comprised unstimulated CD4+ T cells sorted from spleen or lymph node cells, sampled before intestinal transplant. This rearrangement joins TRBV19 to TRBJ2-2; 12 nucleotides agree with TRBD2. In nucleotides, the CDR3 is TGTGCCAGTACCTTACTAGCGGGGGGCGGAACCGGGGAGCTGTTTTTT. Protein product: CASTLLAGGGTGELFF.